These 27 T cell receptor beta chains share one sample of origin, sequenced in a study of T cells in localized non-small cell lung cancer (dated by TCRdb to 2020 to 2021). The library was built by means of the immunoSEQ multiplex PCR assay. The immuneACCESS repertoire file appears here via TCRdb, limited to in-frame rearrangements. These files lack a portion of the clones; in checked studies, under half of the deficit traces to unresolved V genes, and the cause of the others is not known. The sample data list about 25,000 clones, and roughly 90% of these were observed just once. The ten largest account for roughly 2.6% of the sample. Material: peripheral blood, obtained before any cancer treatment. The source is a woman aged 40 to 75 with stage I lung adenocarcinoma.

The chain links TRBV19 to TRBJ1-5; 8 positions match TRBD1. With V trimmed by 6 bases and J by 0 bases, 13 bases remained unmatched. This CDR3 contains 18 residues. The germline V gene has CDR1 LNHDA and CDR2 SQIVND (reference sequence). The DNA of the CDR3 is TGTGCCAGTAGACACCGGGACAGGACTCAGGATAGCAATCAGCCCCAGCATTTT. This encodes CASRHRDRTQDSNQPQHF.

The chain combines TRBV5-8 with TRBJ2-5; D is perhaps TRBD2 (5 bases). The CDR3 is 15 amino acids. CDR1 SGHTS and CDR2 YDEGEE come from the germline V gene. V was trimmed by 0 bases and J by 0 bases, leaving 9 bases between them. As DNA, the CDR3 is TGTGCCAGCAGCTTGGAAGGCGGGTACCAAGAGACCCAGTACTTC. It is translated as CASSLEGGYQETQYF.

This rearrangement joins TRBV2 to TRBJ2-1; 8 bases are shared with TRBD2. J gave up 8 bases and V 7 bases, and 10 bases lay outside the gene matches. This CDR3 has 14 residues. The germline V gene has CDR1 SNHLY and CDR2 FYNNEI. As DNA, the CDR3 is TGTGCCAGCACCGGGGCGGGAGGCCGGGATGAGCAGTTCTTC. This encodes CASTGAGGRDEQFF.

For the CDR3, the DNA is TGTGCCAGCTTACAGGGCGACTATGGCTACACCTTC. Translation: CASLQGDYGYTF. This chain uses TRBV2 with TRBJ1-2; weak D call: TRBD1 (6 bases). Germline V CDR1 and CDR2: SNHLY, FYNNEI. Trimming stripped 8 bases from V and 3 bases from J, with 10 bases between. The CDR3 spans 12 residues. Complete variable domain (other parts from reference TRBV2 and TRBJ1-2): EPEVTQTPSHQVTQMGQEVILRCVPISNHLYFYWYRQILGQKVEFLVSFYNNEISEKSEIFDDQFSVERPDGSNFTLKIRSTKLEDSAMYFCASLQGDYGYTFGSGTRLTVV.

The rearrangement links TRBV5-6 to TRBJ2-2; tentatively, D is TRBD1 or TRBD2 (7 bases each). The CDR3 has 17 amino acids. Germline CDR1 reads SGHDT; CDR2 reads YYEEEE. V lost 1 base and J 5 bases, leaving 18 bases between the germline ends. The CDR3 spells CASSLLSTGEGTGELFF. CDR3 sequence (DNA): TGTGCCAGCAGCTTGCTTAGTACAGGGGAGGGTACCGGGGAGCTGTTTTTT.

The rearrangement uses TRBV10-3 and TRBJ1-4; the D is unclear. The germline V gene encodes CDR1 ENHRY and CDR2 SYGVKD. The CDR3 has 16 residues. V was pared by 3 bases and J by 8 bases, with 19 bases between. CDR3 protein: CAISDSGGLDHEKLFF. CDR3 bases: TGTGCCATCAGTGATTCGGGTGGGTTAGACCACGAAAAACTGTTTTTT.

The rearrangement links TRBV5-4 to TRBJ2-1; the match to TRBD2 covers 7 bases. The V segment lost 0 bases and the J segment 5 bases; nucleotides outside the gene matches: 17. The CDR3 contains 19 residues. CDR1 and CDR2 (germline): SGHNT, YYREEE (reference sequence). CDR3 protein: CASSLGPHGGDTWHNEQFF. The CDR3 bases are TGTGCCAGCAGCTTGGGGCCCCATGGGGGGGATACTTGGCACAATGAGCAGTTCTTC.

The rearrangement uses TRBV7-8 and TRBJ1-2; D gene unclear. CDR1 is SGHVS and CDR2 is FQNEAQ in the germline V gene. V lost 1 base and J lost 7, with 7 bases in between. The CDR3 sequence is 12 residues long. The CDR3: CASSLGEGGYTF. In DNA, the CDR3 is TGTGCCAGCAGCTTAGGGGAGGGTGGCTACACCTTC.

The chain has TRBV6-1 and TRBJ2-7; TRBD2 is a possible D gene (6 bases). The germline V gene encodes CDR1 MNHNS and CDR2 SASEGT. The CDR3 loop spans 13 amino acids. The V end was cut by 8 bases, the J end by 3 bases, with 14 bases between. CDR3 sequence reads: CASGRAGNYEQYF. The CDR3 nucleotides are TGTGCCAGCGGCCGCGCGGGGAACTACGAGCAGTACTTC.

This clone was observed a handful of times. The chain uses TRBV4-2 and TRBJ2-5, with D perhaps matching TRBD1 (6 bases). CDR3 length equals 15 residues. Trimming took off 0 bases at V and 4 bases at J, with 12 bases between the two ends. CDR1 and CDR2 (germline): LGHNA, YNFKEQ. The DNA for the CDR3 is TGTGCCAGCAGCCAAGATTCTGGGACAATAGAGACCCAGTACTTC. This gives the protein CASSQDSGTIETQYF.

In nucleotides, the CDR3 is TGTGCCAGCAGTTACGGGGGGCTCTACGAGCAGTACTTC. Protein: CASSYGGLYEQYF. The chain is built from TRBV6-5 and TRBJ2-7, with D perhaps given as TRBD1 or TRBD2 (6 bases each). The CDR3 is made up of 13 amino acids. Germline CDR1 and CDR2: MNHEY and SVGAGI. V was pared by 2 bases and J by 3 bases, with 8 bases between.

This rearrangement joins TRBV19 to TRBJ1-2; maybe TRBD1 (5 bases). V shed 3 bases and J shed 5 bases, with 19 bases lying between them. The germline gives CDR1 LNHDA, CDR2 SQIVND (reference sequence). The CDR3 totals 16 residues. In nucleotides, the CDR3 is TGTGCCAGTAGTATCTTTGGGGGACGGCGAGCTTATGGCTACACCTTC. Translating it yields CASSIFGGRRAYGYTF. The whole variable domain, remainder taken from reference TRBV19 and TRBJ1-2, is DGGITQSPKYLFRKEGQNVTLSCEQNLNHDAMYWYRQDPGQGLRLIYYSQIVNDFQKGDIAEGYSVSREKKESFPLTVTSAQKNPTAFYLCASSIFGGRRAYGYTFGSGTRLTVV.

The chain links TRBV9 to TRBJ2-4; 10 bases fit TRBD1. The germline CDR1 and CDR2 sequences are SGDLS and YYNGEE. Trimming took 4 bases from V and 2 from J; bases not matched to a gene: 6. The CDR3 extends over 16 amino acids. CDR3 bases: TGTGCCAGCAGCCCCGAGGACAGGGGGACCAAAAACATTCAGTACTTC. Amino acids: CASSPEDRGTKNIQYF.

Only one count was recorded for this clone. The gene calls are TRBV5-1 and TRBJ2-1; 11 nucleotides match TRBD1. With 4 bases clipped from V and 7 bases from J, the junction kept 7 bases outside the gene matches. CDR1 is SGHRS and CDR2 is YFSETQ in the germline V gene. This CDR3 is built from 15 residues. CDR3 residues: CASSTGQGAPNEQFF. In DNA form, the CDR3 reads TGCGCCAGCAGCACCGGACAGGGGGCGCCTAATGAGCAGTTCTTC.

This chain joins TRBV5-6 and TRBJ1-5, with D possibly TRBD1 on 6 matching bases. Germline lookup yields CDR1 SGHDT and CDR2 YYEEEE. This CDR3 comprises 13 residues. V was shortened by 6 bases and J by 7 bases, with 14 bases between the two germline ends. CDR3 sequence (DNA): TGTGCCAGCACCCAAAGTGGGGGCCAGCCCCAGCATTTT. Its protein is CASTQSGGQPQHF.

The chain is built from TRBV18 and TRBJ2-3, with TRBD1 as a possible D gene (7 bases). V lost 2 bases to trimming and J lost 14 bases, with 14 bases between them. This CDR3 region has 12 residues. The V gene's germline CDR1 is KGHSH and CDR2 LQKENI. CDR3 residues: CASSPTGTAGYF. CDR3 DNA: TGTGCCAGCTCACCAACCGGGACAGCGGGGTATTTT.

This chain connects TRBV11-3 to TRBJ2-3; no definite D call. CDR1 is SGHNT, CDR2 YENEEA, per germline. V lost 4 bases and J lost 5, with 4 bases in between. This CDR3 is 11 amino acids long. As DNA, the CDR3 is TGTGCCAGCAGCTCCCAAGATACGCAGTATTTT. It codes for CASSSQDTQYF.

The V call is TRBV7-8, the J call TRBJ2-7; 8 positions agree with TRBD2. The CDR3 consists of 16 residues. The germline V gene has CDR1 SGHVS and CDR2 FQNEAQ. V lost 0 bases to trimming and J lost 0 bases; unmatched junction nucleotides: 4. The CDR3 bases are TGTGCCAGCAGCTTAGCAGCGGGGGTTGGCTCCTACGAGCAGTACTTC. Amino acids: CASSLAAGVGSYEQYF. The full variable domain, in which reference TRBV7-8 and TRBJ2-7 provide the parts outside the CDR3, is GAGVSQSPRYKVAKRGQDVALRCDPISGHVSLFWYQQALGQGPEFLTYFQNEAQLDKSGLPSDRFFAERPEGSVSTLKIQRTQQEDSAVYLCASSLAAGVGSYEQYFGPGTRLTVT.

This chain links TRBV28 with TRBJ2-7, with 7 bases matching TRBD1. With 4 bases clipped from V and 3 bases from J, the junction kept 6 bases outside the gene matches. The CDR3 has 14 amino acids. The germline V gene has CDR1 MDHEN and CDR2 SYDVKM. The CDR3 loop is CASSSGGTSYEQYF. CDR3 DNA: TGTGCCAGCAGTTCAGGGGGTACAAGCTACGAGCAGTACTTC.

The chain uses TRBV2 and TRBJ1-4; D unclear. Germline V gene data show CDR1 as SNHLY and CDR2 as FYNNEI. V lost 6 bases and J 8 bases, leaving 13 bases between the germline ends. There are 13 residues in the CDR3. In DNA form, the CDR3 reads TGTGCCAGCAGAAGCGTCCCGGGGGAAAAACTGTTTTTT. Its translation is CASRSVPGEKLFF.

J is TRBJ2-2 and V is TRBV27; TRBD2 matches 10 bases. Germline loops: CDR1 MNHEY, CDR2 SMNVEV (reference sequence). The junction had 7 bases not matched to a gene; V was cut back by 5 bases and J by 1 base. This CDR3 region has 17 residues. CDR3 protein: CASSALAGGGNTGELFF. CDR3 DNA sequence: TGTGCCAGCAGTGCCTTAGCGGGAGGCGGGAACACCGGGGAGCTGTTTTTT.

In DNA, the CDR3 is TGTGCCAGCAGCCAGTTGGGGAGGAGTCAGCCCCAGCATTTT. This encodes CASSQLGRSQPQHF. The gene calls are TRBV7-9 and TRBJ1-5; D not certain. Trimming cost V 5 bases and J 6 bases, with 14 bases left between them. This CDR3 contains 14 residues. The germline CDR1 and CDR2 sequences are SEHNR and FQNEAQ (reference sequence).

V usage is TRBV5-1 and J usage is TRBJ1-1; 7 bases are shared with TRBD1. CDR1 is SGHRS, CDR2 YFSETQ, per germline. The ends lost 5 bases at V and 1 base at J; junction bases unmatched: 8. This CDR3 is 15 amino acids long. CDR3 loop: CASSEGQTKNTEAFF. As DNA, the CDR3 is TGCGCCAGCAGTGAGGGACAGACTAAGAACACTGAAGCTTTCTTT.

This clone came up once. J is TRBJ1-2 and V is TRBV4-1, with a possible D match to TRBD1 (5 bases). V lost 3 bases and J 4 bases, leaving 12 bases between the germline ends. The CDR3 has 14 amino acids. Germline CDR1 MGHRA, CDR2 YSYEKL. CDR3 loop: CASSHPGQAYGYTF. Here the CDR3 DNA reads TGCGCCAGCAGCCACCCAGGGCAGGCCTATGGCTACACCTTC.

The CDR3 sequence: CASSLELRQKQYF. The CDR3, as DNA: TGTGCCAGCAGCTTAGAGTTGAGGCAGAAGCAGTATTTT. The chain links TRBV11-2 to TRBJ2-3; no firm D call. The CDR3 is made up of 13 amino acids. V shed 0 bases and J shed 11 bases, with 12 bases lying between them. In germline, CDR1 is SGHAT, CDR2 FQNNGV.

This rearrangement joins TRBV6-4 to TRBJ2-3, with 9 bases that match TRBD1. The CDR3 consists of 15 residues. CDR1 MRHNA and CDR2 SNTAGT come from the germline V gene. V was clipped by 2 bases and J by 3 bases; unmatched bases: 3. The CDR3 region is CASSDRGQGTDTQYF. As DNA, the CDR3 is TGTGCCAGCAGTGACCGTGGACAGGGGACAGATACGCAGTATTTT.

The chain employs TRBV28 and TRBJ2-7; maybe TRBD2 (6 bases). Germline V gene data show CDR1 as MDHEN and CDR2 as SYDVKM. The CDR3 covers 15 residues. V was shortened by 6 bases and J by 2 bases, with 17 bases between the two germline ends. CDR3 DNA: TGTGCCAGCAGATCACCCCGGGAGCCCGCCTACGAGCAGTACTTC. Translation: CASRSPREPAYEQYF.